This T cell receptor (beta chain) was observed in a study of read filtering for tumor transcriptome and immune sequencing. Study in general: IR-seq gave about 4.05 to 11 million TCR reads per sample; RNA-seq gave about 75 to 1,300.

The germline V gene has CDR1 SEHNR and CDR2 FQNEAQ (reference sequence). Trimming stripped 9 bases from V and 1 base from J, with 12 bases between. The CDR3 is 13 amino acids. This library used roughly 430 ng RNA and molecular barcoded adaptors spanning alpha/delta and beta/gamma chains. TCRdb recomputed calls from the reads with MiXCR, one row per CDR3 protein. The data hold tens of thousands of distinct CDR3 sequences, with 15% to 20% observed a single time. The receptor was derived from a donor aged 40 or over with multiple myeloma. The chain recombines TRBV7-9 with TRBJ1-1, with unresolved D. Sample: a population of CD138-negative cells sorted from bone marrow. The CDR3 DNA sequence: TGTGCCAGTAGCCCCGTCTCGAACACTGAAGCTTTCTTT. Translating it yields CASSPVSNTEAFF.